Presented here are 30 T cell receptor beta chains from one specimen sequenced in a study of human T cells and chemical hapten exposure. TCRdb called the RACE reads again in MiXCR, with one record for every CDR3 protein. The data hold roughly 110,000 distinct CDR3 sequences, with 10% to 15% observed a single time. Time point here: pre-sensitization, week 0. Stated treatment: therapeutic diphenylcyclopropenone sensitization with weekly scalp DPC. Material: whole blood, obtained in connection with sensitization to the hapten diphenylcyclopropenone (DPC). These TCRs come from a woman in her forties or fifties with alopecia areata. Some clones in this sample may be carry-over from other donors' samples.

This clonotype came up a few times. The genes are TRBV28 and TRBJ2-1; the match to TRBD2 covers 7 bases. V lost 7 bases to trimming and J lost 7 bases; unmatched junction nucleotides: 10. CDR1 is MDHEN and CDR2 is SYDVKM in the germline V gene. The CDR3 spans 14 residues. In DNA, the CDR3 is TGTGCCAGCATTCCGGGACTAACAGAGAATGAGCAGTTCTTC. Its protein is CASIPGLTENEQFF. Full variable domain (missing parts from reference TRBV28 and TRBJ2-1): DVKVTQSSRYLVKRTGEKVFLECVQDMDHENMFWYRQDPGLGLRLIYFSYDVKMKEKGDIPEGYSVSREKKERFSLILESASTNQTSMYLCASIPGLTENEQFFGPGTRLTVL.

The CDR3 bases are TGTGCCAGTAGTGGGATCGCCCGGAAGTACACCGGGGAGCTGTTTTTT. Protein sequence: CASSGIARKYTGELFF. The rearrangement joins TRBV19 to TRBJ2-2; no definite D call. This CDR3 spans 16 amino acids. V shed 5 bases and J shed 3 bases, with 16 bases lying between them. Germline loops: CDR1 LNHDA, CDR2 SQIVND (reference sequence).

The chain combines TRBV5-4 with TRBJ2-3; D unclear. The germline CDR1 and CDR2 sequences are SGHNT and YYREEE (reference sequence). The CDR3 has 15 residues. V lost 4 bases, J lost 0 bases, and 12 bases lay in between. The CDR3 bases are TGTGCCAGCAGCCTGGGCATCTTTAGCACAGATACGCAGTATTTT. Encoded protein: CASSLGIFSTDTQYF.

This chain uses TRBV6-5 with TRBJ1-1, with a weak D call TRBD1 (6 bases). V was trimmed by 7 bases and J by 4 bases, leaving 19 bases between them. The germline gives CDR1 MNHEY, CDR2 SVGAGI. This CDR3 has 15 amino acids. The CDR3 DNA follows: TGTGCCAGCATCCCACTCAGCTCAGGGGCCACTGAAGCTTTCTTT. Protein sequence: CASIPLSSGATEAFF.

The chain's CDR3 is CASSLDTNSPLHF. The CDR3 nucleotides read TGCGCCAGCAGCTTGGATACCAATTCACCCCTCCACTTT. The chain employs TRBV5-1 and TRBJ1-6; D not certain. The length of the CDR3 is 13 residues. V lost 0 bases and J 7 bases, leaving 5 bases between the germline ends. Germline assignment: CDR1 SGHRS and CDR2 YFSETQ.

This clonotype was seen only a few times. CDR3 in DNA: TGTGCCACCATGGCCTCCGGACCTACCGGGGAGCTGTTTTTT. Translating it yields CATMASGPTGELFF. The chain links TRBV24-1 to TRBJ2-2; the D is unclear. Trimming shortened V by 8 bases and J by 5 bases, and 14 bases separated the two germline ends. Germline V gives CDR1 KGHDR, CDR2 SFDVKD. This CDR3 is built from 14 residues.

This chain links TRBV7-2 with TRBJ2-1; tentatively, D is TRBD1 (5 bases). The CDR3 extends over 17 amino acids. The V end lost 5 bases, the J end lost 4 bases, and 21 bases lay between the germline ends. The V gene's germline CDR1 is SGHTA and CDR2 FQGNSA. The chain's CDR3 is CASSPSEVGLAYNEQFF. In DNA form, the CDR3 reads TGTGCCAGCAGCCCTTCAGAAGTGGGGCTTGCTTACAATGAGCAGTTCTTC.

This clonotype was detected many times. This chain uses TRBV7-9 with TRBJ1-3; D not certain. From germline, CDR1 is SEHNR and CDR2 FQNEAQ (reference sequence). This CDR3 comprises 17 residues. The V end was cut by 5 bases, the J end by 0 bases, with 17 bases between. CDR3 region: CASSPRLGFNSGNTIYF. DNA for the CDR3: TGTGCCAGCAGCCCGAGGTTAGGATTCAACTCTGGAAACACCATATATTTT.

This clonotype was seen a handful of times. The chain is built from TRBV7-2 and TRBJ2-3; D gene uncertain. The CDR3 covers 14 residues. CDR1 is SGHTA, CDR2 FQGNSA, per germline. The ends were cut back, 10 bases at V and 0 bases at J, with 14 bases in the middle. The DNA of the CDR3 is TGTGCCACTACGGACGGTCCTAGCACAGATACGCAGTATTTT. Residues: CATTDGPSTDTQYF.

Comments on this clonotype: One base away lies a much larger clone, so this may be a sequencing read error. This chain connects TRBV4-1 to TRBJ2-1; perhaps TRBD2 as D (7 bases). Trimming took off 3 bases at V and 5 bases at J, with 23 bases between the two ends. Looked up from germline, CDR1 is MGHRA and CDR2 is YSYEKL. There are 18 residues in the CDR3. The CDR3 protein is CASSQTPGRGLWDNEQFF. The CDR3 region has the DNA TGCGCCAGCAGCCAGACGCCGGGGCGGGGGCTGTGGGACAATGAGCAGTTCTTC.

The chain recombines TRBV19 with TRBJ2-7; 7 nucleotides match TRBD1. The CDR3 loop spans 14 amino acids. Germline-derived CDR1 and CDR2 are LNHDA and SQIVND (reference sequence). Unmatched junction bases numbered 2, after V lost 2 bases and J lost 1 base. Here the CDR3 DNA reads TGTGCCAGTAGTATACGGGACAGTTCCTACGAGCAGTACTTC. This sequence encodes CASSIRDSSYEQYF.

This clonotype was seen more than once but under ten times. The V gene is TRBV2, the J gene TRBJ2-3; 10 nucleotides match TRBD2. This CDR3 is built from 16 residues. CDR1 and CDR2 from the germline V gene are SNHLY and FYNNEI. J lost 1 base, V lost 6 bases, and 7 bases had no gene match. This chain's CDR3 is CASSRSGTSGTDTQYF. The CDR3 region has the DNA TGTGCCAGCAGCAGATCCGGGACTAGCGGCACAGATACGCAGTATTTT. Supplemented by reference TRBV2 and TRBJ2-3, the full variable domain reads EPEVTQTPSHQVTQMGQEVILRCVPISNHLYFYWYRQILGQKVEFLVSFYNNEISEKSEIFDDQFSVERPDGSNFTLKIRSTKLEDSAMYFCASSRSGTSGTDTQYFGPGTRLTVL.

The rearrangement uses TRBV3-1 and TRBJ2-3; the D gene is possibly TRBD1 (6 bases). V was pared by 0 bases and J by 1 base, with 11 bases between. The CDR3 is 16 amino acids. Germline CDR1 is LGHDT and CDR2 is YNNKEL (reference sequence). For the CDR3, the DNA is TGTGCCAGCAGCCAAGACCTGGGGGCTGGCACAGATACGCAGTATTTT. Amino acids: CASSQDLGAGTDTQYF.

This clonotype appeared a few times. This chain joins TRBV29-1 and TRBJ2-3; a weak D match, TRBD1 (6 bases). The germline gives CDR1 SQVTM, CDR2 ANQGSEA. Trimming stripped 4 bases from V and 4 bases from J, with 15 bases between. This CDR3 is built from 14 residues. This CDR3 is CSVGRDKGADTQYF. The CDR3 coding sequence is TGCAGCGTTGGACGGGACAAGGGAGCAGATACGCAGTATTTT.

This clonotype was seen at least ten times. The chain recombines TRBV11-2 with TRBJ2-7; D uncertain. Trimming removed 3 bases at V and 2 bases at J, with 8 bases between. There are 13 residues in the CDR3. CDR1 SGHAT and CDR2 FQNNGV come from the germline V gene. The CDR3 is CASSFFDAYEQYF. The CDR3 nucleotides read TGTGCCAGCAGCTTTTTCGACGCCTACGAGCAGTACTTC.

The V call is TRBV7-6, the J call TRBJ2-2, with 11 bases aligning to TRBD1. This CDR3 region has 17 residues. Trimming removed 5 bases from V and 3 bases from J; junction bases left unmatched: 8. Germline V gene lookup returns CDR1 SGHVS and CDR2 FNYEAQ. For the CDR3, the DNA is TGTGCCAGCAGCGAGGGGGACAGGGGGTCCCACACCGGGGAGCTGTTTTTT. Translated, it gives CASSEGDRGSHTGELFF.

This clonotype turned up a few times. This rearrangement joins TRBV15 to TRBJ2-7; maybe TRBD2 (6 bases). CDR3 length: 13 amino acids. Trimming cost V 5 bases and J 4 bases, with 12 bases left between them. The V gene's germline CDR1 is LNHNV and CDR2 YYDKDF (reference sequence). This CDR3 is CATSSGLNYEQYF. CDR3 in DNA: TGTGCCACCAGCTCGGGACTTAATTACGAGCAGTACTTC.

The rearrangement links TRBV7-9 to TRBJ2-3; maybe TRBD1 (5 bases). The CDR3 has 15 residues. Deletions cut 1 base from V and 6 bases from J, with 14 bases between. CDR1 is SEHNR, CDR2 FQNEAQ, per germline (reference sequence). The CDR3 reads CASSLVPPKGDTQYF. As DNA, the CDR3 is TGTGCCAGCAGCTTAGTCCCTCCCAAGGGGGATACGCAGTATTTT.

This clonotype came up a few times. This chain connects TRBV7-7 to TRBJ2-2; D not resolved. CDR3 length: 16 amino acids. Trimming took 5 bases from V and 5 from J, leaving 18 bases between them. Germline values: CDR1 SSHAT, CDR2 FNYEAQ (reference sequence). The CDR3 protein is CASSPAGAQGTGELFF. The CDR3 region has the DNA TGTGCCAGCAGCCCGGCTGGAGCCCAAGGGACCGGGGAGCTGTTTTTT.

The chain uses TRBV25-1 and TRBJ1-2; D is possibly TRBD1 (5 bases). V lost 4 bases and J 8 bases, leaving 14 bases between the germline ends. The germline gives CDR1 MGHDK, CDR2 SYGVNS. This CDR3 is 13 amino acids long. DNA for the CDR3: TGTGCCAGCAGTGTTCCCGGGACCTACGGCTACACCTTC. Translating it yields CASSVPGTYGYTF.

The V and J genes are TRBV7-6 and TRBJ1-1; 8 positions agree with TRBD1. Trimming took 6 bases from V and 5 from J; bases not matched to a gene: 5. The CDR3 is 13 residues long. Germline assignment: CDR1 SGHVS and CDR2 FNYEAQ. CDR3 amino acids: CASSSNRGTEAFF. The CDR3 region has the DNA TGTGCCAGCAGTTCTAACAGGGGGACTGAAGCTTTCTTT.

The rearrangement joins TRBV20-1 to TRBJ2-7, with D unclear. Trimming took off 3 bases at V and 1 base at J, with 4 bases between the two ends. Per germline, CDR1 DFQATT and CDR2 SNEGSKA (reference sequence). This CDR3 region has 11 residues. CDR3: CSASTSYEQYF. Written as DNA, the CDR3 is TGCAGTGCTAGTACATCCTACGAGCAGTACTTC.

In DNA, the CDR3 is TGTGCCAGCGCCCCAAAGAACACCGGGGAGCTGTTTTTT. Its protein is CASAPKNTGELFF. The chain joins TRBV27 to TRBJ2-2; no firm D call. CDR1 is MNHEY, CDR2 SMNVEV, per germline (reference sequence). The CDR3 has 13 amino acids. Deletions cut 8 bases from V and 1 base from J, with 8 bases between.

This clonotype was picked up a small number of times. The chain recombines TRBV11-2 with TRBJ2-1; D is ambiguous. Trimming pared 7 bases from V and 3 bases from J, leaving 13 bases between. Germline-derived CDR1 and CDR2 are SGHAT and FQNNGV. The CDR3 totals 14 residues. The CDR3 coding sequence is TGTGCCAGCACACCACTTGCTAGCTACAATGAGCAGTTCTTC. Protein sequence: CASTPLASYNEQFF.

The J gene is TRBJ2-2, the V gene TRBV9, with D unclear. Germline values: CDR1 SGDLS, CDR2 YYNGEE. The CDR3 consists of 15 residues. V gave up 0 bases and J gave up 0 bases, with 6 bases separating them. CDR3 DNA sequence: TGTGCCAGCAGCGTAGAGGGCGCGAACACCGGGGAGCTGTTTTTT. It is translated as CASSVEGANTGELFF.

The J gene is TRBJ2-4, the V gene TRBV28; no definite D call. The CDR3 contains 12 residues. Germline CDR1 reads MDHEN; CDR2 reads SYDVKM. Between the trimmed V and J ends, which lost 6 bases and 5 bases, there was a span of 8 bases. The CDR3 DNA sequence: TGTGCCAGCAGCCCCCGGGAAAACATTCAGTACTTC. This sequence encodes CASSPRENIQYF.

The chain joins TRBV5-6 to TRBJ2-3, with 7 nucleotides matching TRBD2. This CDR3 has 15 residues. CDR1 SGHDT and CDR2 YYEEEE come from the germline V gene. With 10 bases clipped from V and 2 bases from J, the junction kept 13 bases outside the gene matches. CDR3 loop: CASSQRGSNTDTQYF. DNA of the CDR3: TGTGCCTCCTCTCAGCGGGGCTCCAACACAGATACGCAGTATTTT. The full variable domain, in which reference TRBV5-6 and TRBJ2-3 provide the parts outside the CDR3, is DAGVTQSPTHLIKTRGQQVTLRCSPKSGHDTVSWYQQALGQGPQFIFQYYEEEERQRGNFPDRFSGHQFPNYSSELNVNALLLGDSALYLCASSQRGSNTDTQYFGPGTRLTVL.

This chain uses TRBV28 with TRBJ1-5; D gene unclear. V lost 3 bases and J lost 9, with 9 bases in between. The germline V gene has CDR1 MDHEN and CDR2 SYDVKM. This CDR3 has 12 residues. The CDR3 region has the DNA TGTGCCAGCAGTTTGGAGCTTCGGCCCCAGCATTTT. Its translation: CASSLELRPQHF.

This clonotype was recorded many times. V is TRBV12-3 or TRBV12-4 and J is TRBJ2-7, with no clear D. With 1 base removed from V and 2 bases from J, the gap between germline ends came to 6 bases. There are 13 residues in the CDR3. This CDR3 is CASSLGPTYEQYF. In nucleotides, the CDR3 is TGTGCCAGCAGTTTAGGACCGACCTACGAGCAGTACTTC.

This clonotype was seen a handful of times. The chain links TRBV4-1 to TRBJ2-7; 9 positions match TRBD1. V trimming: 2 bases; J trimming: 1 base; junction bases outside the gene matches: 3. There are 15 residues in the CDR3. From germline, CDR1 is MGHRA and CDR2 YSYEKL. The DNA of the CDR3 is TGCGCCAGCAGCCAACCGGGACAGGGATCCTACGAGCAGTACTTC. It specifies CASSQPGQGSYEQYF.